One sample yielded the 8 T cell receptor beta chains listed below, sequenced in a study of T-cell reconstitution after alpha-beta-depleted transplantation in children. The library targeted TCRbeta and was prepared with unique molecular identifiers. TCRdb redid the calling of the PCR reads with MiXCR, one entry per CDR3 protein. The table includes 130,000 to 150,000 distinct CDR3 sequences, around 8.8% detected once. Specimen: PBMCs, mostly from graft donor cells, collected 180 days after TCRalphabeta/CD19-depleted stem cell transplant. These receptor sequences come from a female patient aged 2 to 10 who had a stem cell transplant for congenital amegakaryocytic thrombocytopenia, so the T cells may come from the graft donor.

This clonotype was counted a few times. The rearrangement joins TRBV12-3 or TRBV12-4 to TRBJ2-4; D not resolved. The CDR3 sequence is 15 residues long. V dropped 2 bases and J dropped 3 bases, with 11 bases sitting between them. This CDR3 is CASSLLGRGKNIQYF. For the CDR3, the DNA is TGTGCCAGCAGTTTATTAGGGCGCGGCAAAAACATTCAGTACTTC.

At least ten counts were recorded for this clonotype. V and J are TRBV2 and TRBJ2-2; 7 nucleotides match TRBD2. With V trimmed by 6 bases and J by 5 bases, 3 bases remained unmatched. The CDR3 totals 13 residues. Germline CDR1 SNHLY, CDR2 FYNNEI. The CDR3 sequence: CASRMRETGELFF. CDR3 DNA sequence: TGTGCCAGCAGGATGCGGGAGACCGGGGAGCTGTTTTTT. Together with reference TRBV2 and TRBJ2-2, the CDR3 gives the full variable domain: EPEVTQTPSHQVTQMGQEVILRCVPISNHLYFYWYRQILGQKVEFLVSFYNNEISEKSEIFDDQFSVERPDGSNFTLKIRSTKLEDSAMYFCASRMRETGELFFGEGSRLTVL.

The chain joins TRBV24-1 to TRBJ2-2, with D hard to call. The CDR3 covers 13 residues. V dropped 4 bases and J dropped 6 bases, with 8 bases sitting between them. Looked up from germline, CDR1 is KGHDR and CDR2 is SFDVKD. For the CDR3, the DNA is TGTGCCACCAGTGACCTCGGCCCCGGGGAGCTGTTTTTT. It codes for CATSDLGPGELFF.

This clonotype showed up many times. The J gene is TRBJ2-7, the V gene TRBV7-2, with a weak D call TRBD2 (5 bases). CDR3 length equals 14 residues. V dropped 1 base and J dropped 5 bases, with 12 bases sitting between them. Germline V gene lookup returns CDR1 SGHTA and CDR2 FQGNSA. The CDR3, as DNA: TGTGCCAGCAGCTTAGATCCGGGGATCAACGAGCAGTACTTC. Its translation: CASSLDPGINEQYF.

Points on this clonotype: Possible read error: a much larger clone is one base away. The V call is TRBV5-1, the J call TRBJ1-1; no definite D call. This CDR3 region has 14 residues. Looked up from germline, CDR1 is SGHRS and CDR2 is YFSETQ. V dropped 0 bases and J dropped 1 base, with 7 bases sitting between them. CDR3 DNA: TGCGCCAGCAGCTTGGAAGTGCCGAACACTGAAGCTTTCTTT. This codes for CASSLEVPNTEAFF.

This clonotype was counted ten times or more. The CDR3 DNA reads TGCAGTGCTGGGGACAGGGGGTTCAAAGGGGAGCAGTACTTC. It encodes CSAGDRGFKGEQYF. V gene TRBV20-1 combines with J gene TRBJ2-7; 11 bases map to TRBD1. Germline values: CDR1 DFQATT, CDR2 SNEGSKA (reference sequence). V was pared by 5 bases and J by 7 bases, with 10 bases of the junction left unmatched. This CDR3 region has 14 residues.

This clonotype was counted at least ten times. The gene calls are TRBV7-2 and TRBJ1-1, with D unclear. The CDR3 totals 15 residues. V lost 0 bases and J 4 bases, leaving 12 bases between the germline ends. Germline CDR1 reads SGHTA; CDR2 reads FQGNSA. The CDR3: CASSLAPKSITEAFF. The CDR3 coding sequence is TGTGCCAGCAGCTTAGCGCCTAAGAGCATCACTGAAGCTTTCTTT.

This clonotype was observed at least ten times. The CDR3 DNA follows: TGCAGCGTTGAACTCCGCTCAGATACGCAGTATTTT. Amino acids: CSVELRSDTQYF. The J gene is TRBJ2-3, the V gene TRBV29-1; D unclear. Germline V lookup: CDR1 SQVTM, CDR2 ANQGSEA. V dropped 2 bases and J dropped 4 bases, with 7 bases sitting between them. CDR3 size: 12 residues.